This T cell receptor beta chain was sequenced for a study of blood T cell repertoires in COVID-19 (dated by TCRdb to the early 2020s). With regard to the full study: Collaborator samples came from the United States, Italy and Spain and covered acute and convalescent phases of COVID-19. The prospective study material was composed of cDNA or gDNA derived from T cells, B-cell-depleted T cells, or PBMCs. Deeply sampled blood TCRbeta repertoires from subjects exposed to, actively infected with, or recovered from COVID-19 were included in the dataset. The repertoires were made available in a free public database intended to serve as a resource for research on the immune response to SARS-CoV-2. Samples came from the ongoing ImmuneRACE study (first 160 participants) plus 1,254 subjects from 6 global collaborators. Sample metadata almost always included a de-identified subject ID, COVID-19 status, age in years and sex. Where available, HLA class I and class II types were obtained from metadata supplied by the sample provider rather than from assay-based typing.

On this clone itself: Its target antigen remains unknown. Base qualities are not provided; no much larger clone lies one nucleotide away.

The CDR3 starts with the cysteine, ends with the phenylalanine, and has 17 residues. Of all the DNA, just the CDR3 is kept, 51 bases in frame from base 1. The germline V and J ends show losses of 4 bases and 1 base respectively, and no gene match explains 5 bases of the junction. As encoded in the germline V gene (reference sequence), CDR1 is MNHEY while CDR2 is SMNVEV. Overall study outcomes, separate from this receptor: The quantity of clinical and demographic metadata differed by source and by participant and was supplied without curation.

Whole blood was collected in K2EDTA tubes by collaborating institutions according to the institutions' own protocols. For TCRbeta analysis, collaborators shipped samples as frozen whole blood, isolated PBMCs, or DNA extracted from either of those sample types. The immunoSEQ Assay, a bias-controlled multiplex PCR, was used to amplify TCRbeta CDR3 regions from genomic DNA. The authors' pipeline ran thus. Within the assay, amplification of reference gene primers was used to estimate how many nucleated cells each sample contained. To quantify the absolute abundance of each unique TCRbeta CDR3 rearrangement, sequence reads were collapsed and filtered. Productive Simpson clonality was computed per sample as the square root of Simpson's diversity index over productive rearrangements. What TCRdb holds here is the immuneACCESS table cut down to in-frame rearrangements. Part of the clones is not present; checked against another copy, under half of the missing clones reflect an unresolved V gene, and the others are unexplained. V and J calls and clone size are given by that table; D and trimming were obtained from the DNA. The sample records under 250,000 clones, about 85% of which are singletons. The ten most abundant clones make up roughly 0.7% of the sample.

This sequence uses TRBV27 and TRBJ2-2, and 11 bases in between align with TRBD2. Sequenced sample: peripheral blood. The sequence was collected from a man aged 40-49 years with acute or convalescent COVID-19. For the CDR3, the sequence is CASSSLAGGGNTGELFF. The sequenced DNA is TGTGCCAGCAGTTCTCTAGCGGGAGGAGGGAACACCGGGGAGCTGTTTTTT.